This TCR beta chain was profiled in a study of cytomegalovirus exposure and HLA in healthy donors. Broader study findings: Among TCR sequences, most were rare, though some public TCRs appeared in many donors. A later analysis reported that several of the most significant clusters appeared to be linked to common viral pathogens, among them Epstein-Barr virus.

Per the germline V gene, CDR1 is SGHRS and CDR2 is YFSETQ. The CDR3 runs 13 residues. With 0 bases removed from V and 5 bases from J, the gap between germline ends came to 8 bases. Use of 60 Vbeta and 13 Jbeta primers characterized the PCR. TCRdb's table, derived via immunoSEQ multiplex PCR, lists solely in-frame clones and lacks some. The sample has 130,000 or so clones, 82% seen once. With regard to this clone: As yet, its antigen is unknown.

The chain is built from TRBV5-1 and TRBJ1-1; D may be TRBD1 (6 bases). The source of this sequence is a woman between 18 and 29 years old in good health and CMV-seronegative. Sequences were obtained from PBMCs. CDR3 in DNA: TGCGCCAGCAGCTTGGGACAGGCGACTGAAGCTTTCTTT. This encodes CASSLGQATEAFF.